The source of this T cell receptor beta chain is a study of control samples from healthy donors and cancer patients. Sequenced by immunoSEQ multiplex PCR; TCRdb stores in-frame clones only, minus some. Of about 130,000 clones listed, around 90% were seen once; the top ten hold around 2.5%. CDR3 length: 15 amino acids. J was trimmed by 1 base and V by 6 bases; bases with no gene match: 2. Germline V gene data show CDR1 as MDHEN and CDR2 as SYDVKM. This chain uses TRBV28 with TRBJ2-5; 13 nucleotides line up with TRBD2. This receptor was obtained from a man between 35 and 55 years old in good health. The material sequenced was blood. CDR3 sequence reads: CASSRLAGGQETQYF. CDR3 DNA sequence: TGTGCCAGCAGCAGACTAGCGGGGGGCCAAGAGACCCAGTACTTC.